This T cell receptor (beta chain) was recovered during a study of T cell repertoires in cytomegalovirus infection. Study information: Matching HLA type, along with CMV infection, was indicated by public TCR beta signatures.

The CDR3 length is 13 residues. The V gene lost 5 bases and the J gene lost 2 bases, with 7 bases spanning the gap. In germline, CDR1 is SGHTA, CDR2 FQGTGA. Study-wide results and limits: It was HLA-C-restricted CMV-specific TCR beta clonotypes that dominated the response ex vivo. The cumulative frequency of public TCR beta families distinguished individuals who carried CMV together with the relevant HLA.

One entry per CDR3 protein, called by TCRdb with MiXCR from the reads. The data contain about 100,000 distinct CDR3 sequences, roughly 39% of them seen just once; the ten biggest clones take up about 74%. Note on this clonotype: The antigen is unknown.

This receptor was taken from a human donor in good health (CMV status not recorded). Some clones in this sample may be carry-over from other donors' samples. V and J are TRBV7-3 and TRBJ1-5; D is unresolved. The input for sequencing was CD8+ T cells from cultured PBMCs, taken from culture after CMV antigen stimulation. The CDR3 spells CASSVNGNQPQHF. Written as DNA, the CDR3 is TGTGCCAGCAGCGTGAATGGCAATCAGCCCCAGCATTTT.